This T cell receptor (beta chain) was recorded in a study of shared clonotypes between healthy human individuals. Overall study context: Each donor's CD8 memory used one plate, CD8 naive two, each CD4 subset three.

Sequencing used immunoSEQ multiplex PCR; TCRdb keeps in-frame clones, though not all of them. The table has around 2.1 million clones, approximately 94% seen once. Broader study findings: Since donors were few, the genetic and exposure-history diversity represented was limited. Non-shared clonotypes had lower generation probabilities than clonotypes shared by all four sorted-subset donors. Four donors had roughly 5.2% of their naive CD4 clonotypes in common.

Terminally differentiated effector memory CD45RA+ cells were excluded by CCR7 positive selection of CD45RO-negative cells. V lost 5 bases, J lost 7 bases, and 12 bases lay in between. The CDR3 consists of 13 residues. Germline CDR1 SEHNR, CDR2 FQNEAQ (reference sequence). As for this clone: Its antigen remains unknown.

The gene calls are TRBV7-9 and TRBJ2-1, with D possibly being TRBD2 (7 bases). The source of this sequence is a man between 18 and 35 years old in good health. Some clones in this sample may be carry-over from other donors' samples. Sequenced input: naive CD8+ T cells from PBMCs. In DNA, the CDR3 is TGTGCCAGCAGCCTAGGGGGGGAGAATGAGCAGTTCTTC. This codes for CASSLGGENEQFF.